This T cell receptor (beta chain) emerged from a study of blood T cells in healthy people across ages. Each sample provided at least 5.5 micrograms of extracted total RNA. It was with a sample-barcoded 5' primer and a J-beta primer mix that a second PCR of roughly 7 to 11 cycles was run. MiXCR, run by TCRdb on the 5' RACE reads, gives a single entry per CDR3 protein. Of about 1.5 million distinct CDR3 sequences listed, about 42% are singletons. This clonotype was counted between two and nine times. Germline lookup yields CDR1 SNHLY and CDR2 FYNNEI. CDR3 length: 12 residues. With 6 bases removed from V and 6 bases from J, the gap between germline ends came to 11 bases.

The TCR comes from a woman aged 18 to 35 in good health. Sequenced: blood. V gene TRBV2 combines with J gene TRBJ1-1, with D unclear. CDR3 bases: TGTGCCAGCAGAGATCATGTGGCTGAAGCTTTCTTT. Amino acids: CASRDHVAEAFF. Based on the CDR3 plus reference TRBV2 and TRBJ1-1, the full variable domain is EPEVTQTPSHQVTQMGQEVILRCVPISNHLYFYWYRQILGQKVEFLVSFYNNEISEKSEIFDDQFSVERPDGSNFTLKIRSTKLEDSAMYFCASRDHVAEAFFGQGTRLTVV.